This is a list of T cell receptor beta chains from one sample in a study of blood T cell repertoires in COVID-19. Produced via immunoSEQ multiplex PCR; TCRdb's table is partial and in-frame only. The table includes about 80,000 clones, roughly four fifths detected once. Sample: peripheral blood. These receptors all stem from a human donor in a cohort sampled during active COVID-19. Both conserved end residues are part of each CDR3. A D gene is named only where the DNA matches it firmly. The size field is filled for only some rows; it gives once, few, many or a size class.

j_call: TRBJ1-6; d_call: .; clone_size: .; v_call: TRBV19; cdr3_aa: CASSPQGSYNSPLHF; cdr3_nt: TGTGCCAGTAGCCCACAGGGATCCTATAATTCACCCCTCCACTTT
j_call: TRBJ1-2; d_call: .; clone_size: .; v_call: TRBV2; cdr3_aa: CASTEEGRGYGYTF; cdr3_nt: TGTGCCAGCACCGAGGAAGGCAGGGGCTATGGCTACACCTTC
j_call: TRBJ2-1; d_call: .; clone_size: .; v_call: TRBV5-1; cdr3_aa: CASSLEYYDGSSYNEQFF; cdr3_nt: TGCGCCAGCAGCTTGGAGTACTACGACGGAAGCTCCTACAATGAGCAGTTCTTC
j_call: TRBJ1-4; d_call: .; clone_size: .; v_call: TRBV11-2; cdr3_aa: CASSLDRRGTNEKLFF; cdr3_nt: TGTGCCAGCAGCTTAGATAGGCGGGGTACTAATGAAAAACTGTTTTTT
j_call: TRBJ1-4; d_call: TRBD1; clone_size: .; v_call: TRBV10-3; cdr3_aa: CAISGEGGTAEKLFF; cdr3_nt: TGTGCCATCAGCGGCGAAGGTGGGACAGCGGAAAAACTGTTTTTT
j_call: TRBJ1-2; d_call: .; clone_size: .; v_call: TRBV27; cdr3_aa: CASSLGGSYGYTF; cdr3_nt: TGTGCCAGCAGTTTAGGGGGCAGCTATGGCTACACCTTC
j_call: TRBJ2-2; d_call: TRBD1; clone_size: .; v_call: TRBV11-3; cdr3_aa: CASRGQGTGELFF; cdr3_nt: TGTGCCAGCAGGGGACAGGGGACCGGGGAGCTGTTTTTT
j_call: TRBJ2-5; d_call: TRBD1; clone_size: .; v_call: TRBV28; cdr3_aa: CASSSWTGIGETQYF; cdr3_nt: TGTGCCAGCAGTTCCTGGACAGGGATAGGAGAGACCCAGTACTTC
j_call: TRBJ1-5; d_call: TRBD1; clone_size: medium-sized; v_call: TRBV3-1/TRBV3-2; cdr3_aa: CASSTGDSNQPQHF; cdr3_nt: TGTGCCAGCAGTACAGGGGATAGCAATCAGCCCCAGCATTTT
j_call: TRBJ1-5; d_call: TRBD1; clone_size: .; v_call: TRBV7-8; cdr3_aa: CASSHDRAQPQHF; cdr3_nt: TGTGCCAGCAGCCACGACAGGGCTCAGCCCCAGCATTTT
j_call: TRBJ2-5; d_call: TRBD2; clone_size: once; v_call: TRBV13; cdr3_aa: CASSERSPQGVLAGVQETQYF; cdr3_nt: TGTGCCAGCAGCGAGAGATCCCCGCAGGGAGTGCTAGCGGGGGTCCAAGAGACCCAGTACTTC